The entry that follows covers one TCR beta chain sequence. This clonotype was observed a handful of times. The antigen this receptor binds is unknown. No much larger clone exists at a distance of one base, and base qualities are not known. The sample is drawn from a study of CD8+CD57+ T cells in acquired aplastic anemia (dated by TCRdb to 2017 to 2018). Background on the whole study: On average, sorted CD4+ and CD8+ cells yielded roughly 3.4 ug of extracted DNA, with a range of roughly 0.17 to 27.4 ug.

Genomic DNA was used as template for profiling of TCR beta VDJ combinations and CDR3 sequences. An Illumina HiSeq 2000 was the platform used for TCR repertoire sequencing. In the original analysis: TRBV/TRBJ rearrangement plots, CDR3 size and DJ length profiles, and Simpson's diversity index were used to assess repertoires. The most abundant DNA sequence in the deep sequencing data was taken as the immunodominant clone. CDR3 amino acid sequences were checked for sharing across subjects and were also compared against the VDJdb database and published repertoires. TCRdb reran the public reads through fastp at Q25 and MiXCR, keeping productive beta chains. Entries are consolidated by CDR3 protein sequence, retaining the most common genes and DNA. V and J calls and clone size were set by TCRdb, not the authors. This sample lists 200,000 or so distinct CDR3 sequences; over 60% were detected once. The top ten constitute approximately 44% of the sample.

The CDR3 sequence holds 13 residues, the cysteine and phenylalanine included. Just the 39-base CDR3 DNA is kept, in frame starting at base 1. Relative to germline, V is 3 bases shorter and J is 0 bases shorter, with 8 bases between their ends. Based on the germline V gene, the CDR1 and CDR2 sequences are SQVTM and ANQGSEA. Points the paper makes about the study in general: Some 27 CD8+ CDR3 sequences were found in both patients and controls but appeared to be highly expressed in patients and within the immunodominant clones of the patients. No significant difference in CD8+ Simpson's diversity was found between patients and healthy controls (P=0.060).

In the study, sorted CD4+ and CD8+ blood T cells from patients with severe aplastic anemia and from healthy subjects underwent deep sequencing of TCR repertoires. Ficoll-Paque density gradient centrifugation was used to isolate peripheral blood mononuclear cells. Before DNA extraction, CD4+ and CD8+ T cells were sorted with FACS or magnetic beads. The sample taken for sequencing was sorted CD4+, CD8+, or CD8+CD57+ T cells (not recorded which) from PBMCs. This receptor was obtained from a human donor with severe aplastic anemia or a healthy control (not recorded which). Here the chain combines TRBV29-1 and TRBJ1-1; TRBD1 is a weak D gene call, 5 bases matching. The CDR3 corresponds to CSVDPRVNTEAFF. At the DNA level, the sequence is TGCAGCGTTGATCCCAGGGTGAACACTGAAGCTTTCTTT.